This T cell receptor beta chain was retrieved from a study of persistence of HIV-infected CD4 T cells. Study at large: A median of about 8 years of suppressive ART preceded sampling.

The stimulus was an HIV-1 Gag 15-mer peptide pool, 0.9 to 1 ug/peptide/mL. CD40L/CD69 double-negative CD45RO-high memory CD4+ T cells were collected. Donors were HIV-1-infected adults who began suppressive ART during chronic infection. The CDR3 is made up of 14 amino acids. The germline CDR1 and CDR2 sequences are KGHSH and LQKENI. J gave up 5 bases and V 3 bases, and 6 bases lay outside the gene matches. This clone occurred once. Its antigen is unknown. The immunoSEQ assay was version 4, run in survey mode. Clones were read by immunoSEQ multiplex PCR, and TCRdb kept only the in-frame ones, dropping some. The repertoire holds about 36,000 clones, approximately 87% seen once, with more than 4.5% in the top ten.

The specimen was cultured CD4+ T cells from PBMCs, collected from a patient who received antiretroviral therapy. The gene calls are TRBV18 and TRBJ1-1; 7 bases map to TRBD1. The receptor was derived from an adult with HIV. The donor label of this sample is uncertain. CDR3 amino acids: CASSPDQGGTEAFF. The CDR3 coding sequence is TGTGCCAGCTCACCGGACCAGGGGGGGACTGAAGCTTTCTTT.